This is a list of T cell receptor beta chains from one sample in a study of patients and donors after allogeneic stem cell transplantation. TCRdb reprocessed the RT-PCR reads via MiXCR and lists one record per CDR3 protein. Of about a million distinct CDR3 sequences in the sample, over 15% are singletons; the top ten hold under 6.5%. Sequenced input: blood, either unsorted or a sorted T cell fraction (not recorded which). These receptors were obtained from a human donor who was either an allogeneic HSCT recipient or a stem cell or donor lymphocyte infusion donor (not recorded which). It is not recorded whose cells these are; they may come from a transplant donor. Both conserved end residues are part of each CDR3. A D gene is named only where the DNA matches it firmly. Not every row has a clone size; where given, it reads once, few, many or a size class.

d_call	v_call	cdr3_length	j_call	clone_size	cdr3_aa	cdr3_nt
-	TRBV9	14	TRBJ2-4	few	CASSVARERGIQYF	TGTGCCAGCAGCGTAGCGAGGGAAAGGGGAATTCAGTACTTC
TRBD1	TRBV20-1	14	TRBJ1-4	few	CSARDWTGSGKLFF	TGCAGTGCTAGAGATTGGACAGGTTCGGGGAAACTGTTTTTT
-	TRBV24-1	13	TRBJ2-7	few	CATSGEDKYEQYF	TGTGCCACCAGTGGAGAGGACAAGTACGAGCAGTACTTC
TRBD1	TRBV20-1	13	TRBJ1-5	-	CSVRQGLGQPQHF	TGCAGTGTACGACAGGGGCTGGGACAGCCCCAGCATTTT
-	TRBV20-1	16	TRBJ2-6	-	CSARDYKSSGANVLTF	TGCAGTGCTAGAGATTACAAATCTTCTGGGGCCAACGTCCTGACTTTC
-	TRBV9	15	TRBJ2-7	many	CASSVAEGDWYEQYF	TGTGCCAGCAGCGTAGCTGAGGGAGACTGGTACGAGCAGTACTTC
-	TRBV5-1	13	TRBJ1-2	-	CASSLVQGAGYTF	TGCGCCAGCAGCTTGGTCCAGGGTGCTGGCTACACCTTC
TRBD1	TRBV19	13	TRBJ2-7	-	CASLPTGGYEQYF	TGTGCCAGTCTCCCGACAGGGGGCTACGAGCAGTACTTC
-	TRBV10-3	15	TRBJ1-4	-	CAISESKGTNEKLFF	TGTGCCATCAGTGAGTCGAAAGGGACTAATGAAAAACTGTTTTTT
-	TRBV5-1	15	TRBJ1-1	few	CASTPRAAAGTEAFF	TGCGCCAGCACTCCACGAGCTGCGGCGGGGACTGAAGCTTTCTTT
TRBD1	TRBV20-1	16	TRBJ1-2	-	CSAREPSNRGLGGYTF	TGCAGTGCTAGAGAGCCATCAAACAGGGGGCTAGGTGGCTACACCTTC
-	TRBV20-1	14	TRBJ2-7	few	CSASSRLPSYEQYF	TGCAGTGCTAGTTCTAGACTACCCTCCTACGAGCAGTACTTC
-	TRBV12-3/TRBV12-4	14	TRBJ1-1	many	CASSLQDGMTEAFF	TGTGCCAGCAGCCTACAGGATGGGATGACTGAAGCTTTCTTT
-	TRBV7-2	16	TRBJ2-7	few	CASSLEGGRVLYEQYF	TGTGCCAGCAGCTTAGAGGGCGGCCGTGTGCTCTACGAGCAGTACTTC
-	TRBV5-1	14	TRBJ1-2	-	CASSLPGRKGGYTF	TGCGCCAGCAGCTTGCCAGGGCGCAAAGGTGGCTACACCTTC
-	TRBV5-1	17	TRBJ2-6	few	CASRQNRPGTGANVLTF	TGCGCCAGCAGGCAGAACAGACCAGGGACAGGGGCCAACGTCCTGACTTTC
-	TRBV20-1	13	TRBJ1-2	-	CSARDRLNYGYTF	TGCAGTGCTAGAGATCGATTGAACTATGGCTACACCTTC
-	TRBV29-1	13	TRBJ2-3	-	CSVDGEGTDTQYF	TGCAGCGTTGATGGGGAAGGGACAGATACGCAGTATTTT
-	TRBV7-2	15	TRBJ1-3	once	CASSLRLHSGNTIYF	TGTGCCAGCAGCTTAAGACTCCACTCTGGAAACACCATATATTTT
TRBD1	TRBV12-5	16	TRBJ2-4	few	CASGPTGGTDKNIQYF	TGTGCTAGTGGGCCGACAGGGGGTACGGACAAAAACATTCAGTACTTC
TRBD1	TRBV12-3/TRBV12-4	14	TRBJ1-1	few	CASSKLDRVTEAFF	TGTGCCAGCAGTAAGCTAGACAGGGTCACTGAAGCTTTCTTT
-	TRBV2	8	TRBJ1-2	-	CASRGYTF	TGTGCCAGCCGGGGCTACACCTTC
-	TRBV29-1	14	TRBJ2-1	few	CSVELRRKYNEQFF	TGCAGCGTTGAACTAAGGCGGAAATACAATGAGCAGTTCTTC
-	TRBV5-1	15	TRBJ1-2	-	CASSLGPPRNYGYTF	TGCGCCAGCAGCCTCGGACCCCCGAGGAACTATGGCTACACCTTC
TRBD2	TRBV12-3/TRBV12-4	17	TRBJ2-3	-	CASSLVGGGAPWDTQYF	TGTGCCAGCAGTTTAGTTGGCGGGGGGGCTCCCTGGGATACGCAGTATTTT
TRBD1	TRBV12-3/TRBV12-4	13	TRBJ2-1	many	CASSLNRGHEQFF	TGTGCCAGCAGTTTAAACAGGGGCCATGAGCAGTTCTTC
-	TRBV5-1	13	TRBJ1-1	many	CASSFKMNTEAFF	TGCGCCAGCAGCTTTAAGATGAACACTGAAGCTTTCTTT
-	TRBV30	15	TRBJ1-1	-	CAWSAVQGGDTEAFF	TGTGCCTGGAGTGCTGTCCAGGGTGGGGACACTGAAGCTTTCTTT
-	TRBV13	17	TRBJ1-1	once	CASSLVPAGSANTEAFF	TGTGCCAGCAGCTTAGTGCCAGCAGGGAGTGCGAACACTGAAGCTTTCTTT
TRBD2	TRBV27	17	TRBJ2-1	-	CASNPGPGLLSYNEQFF	TGTGCCAGCAACCCTGGGCCGGGACTACTCTCCTACAATGAGCAGTTCTTC
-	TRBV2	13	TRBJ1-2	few	CASSDVPSYGYTF	TGTGCCAGCAGTGATGTTCCCAGCTATGGCTACACCTTC
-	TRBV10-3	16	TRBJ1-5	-	CAISEGTKFSNKPQHF	TGTGCCATCAGTGAAGGGACGAAGTTTAGCAATAAGCCCCAGCATTTT
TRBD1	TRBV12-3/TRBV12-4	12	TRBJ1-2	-	CASRGQPLSYTF	TGTGCCAGCAGGGGACAGCCTTTGAGCTACACCTTC
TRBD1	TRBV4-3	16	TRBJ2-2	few	CASSQAGTGVTGELFF	TGCGCCAGCAGCCAAGCCGGGACAGGGGTGACCGGGGAGCTGTTTTTT
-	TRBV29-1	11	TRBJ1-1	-	CSGAGHQAAFF	TGCAGCGGTGCGGGACATCAAGCGGCTTTCTTT
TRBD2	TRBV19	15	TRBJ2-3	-	CATTRPDGGGDTQYF	TGTGCCACGACCAGACCCGACGGCGGGGGAGATACGCAGTATTTT
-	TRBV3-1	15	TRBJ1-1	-	CASSLGGSGIPEAFF	TGTGCCAGCAGCCTGGGGGGTTCAGGGATCCCTGAAGCTTTCTTT